The next 24 T cell receptor beta chains were all read from a single sample in a study of spatial heterogeneity in lung cancer. Time point denoted: sample taken at primary tumor resection. Unsorted tumor, nontumor lung tissue or cryopreserved PBMC supplied the whole RNA. Each CDR3 protein gets one entry after TCRdb re-called the 5' RACE reads with MiXCR. This sample has approximately 92,000 distinct CDR3 sequences, with approximately 12% found just once. Here the sequenced sample was PBMCs, taken at surgery. These TCRs come from a male donor with early-stage non-small cell lung cancer.

In this sample, this clonotype turned up many times. CDR3 bases: TGTGCCAGCAGCTCAGGACTAGCGGGAGTTAGTGAGCAGTTCTTC. The encoded protein is CASSSGLAGVSEQFF. V is TRBV7-2 and J is TRBJ2-1; 13 bases map to TRBD2. Per the germline V gene, CDR1 is SGHTA and CDR2 is FQGNSA. CDR3 length equals 15 residues. The V and J ends lost 4 bases and 9 bases, in that order; junction bases with no gene match: 6.

This clonotype was seen a handful of times. This sequence joins TRBV7-9 and TRBJ1-4, with D perhaps TRBD1 (6 bases). The V end was cut by 1 base, the J end by 8 bases, with 14 bases between. The CDR3 is made up of 15 amino acids. The V gene's germline CDR1 is SEHNR and CDR2 FQNEAQ (reference sequence). CDR3 in DNA: TGTGCCAGCAGCTTAGTTGGCGGGGGCAGGGAAAAACTGTTTTTT. Translated: CASSLVGGGREKLFF.

There are a few counts of this clonotype. A read error may produce the germline difference seen at one junction end. The chain is built from TRBV7-7 and TRBJ2-7, with TRBD2 matching over 10 bases. Germline values: CDR1 SSHAT, CDR2 FNYEAQ (reference sequence). The CDR3 runs to 16 residues. This chain's CDR3 is CASSLRASGSPSEQYF. The CDR3 region has the DNA TGTGCTAGCAGCTTGCGGGCTAGCGGGAGTCCGAGTGAGCAGTACTTC.

This clonotype showed up many times. This chain connects TRBV24-1 to TRBJ2-3, with D unclear. Germline CDR1 KGHDR, CDR2 SFDVKD. The CDR3 is made up of 11 amino acids. The V and J ends lost 6 bases and 4 bases respectively, with 4 bases between them. CDR3 sequence (DNA): TGTGCCACCAGTCGCTCAGATACGCAGTATTTT. Translated, it gives CATSRSDTQYF.

V gene TRBV7-2 combines with J gene TRBJ2-7; D assignment may be TRBD1 or TRBD2 (6 bases each). The CDR3 consists of 14 residues. Germline CDR1 and CDR2: SGHTA and FQGNSA. Between the trimmed V and J ends, which lost 2 bases and 5 bases, there was a span of 13 bases. In DNA, the CDR3 is TGTGCCAGCAGCTTATCGGGGGCCAATAACGAGCAGTACTTC. Translated: CASSLSGANNEQYF.

This clonotype was seen a few times. The chain links TRBV29-1 to TRBJ1-2, with D tentatively TRBD1 (6 bases). The germline gives CDR1 SQVTM, CDR2 ANQGSEA. The CDR3 loop spans 11 amino acids. V was clipped by 6 bases and J by 4 bases, with 9 bases between them. Here the CDR3 reads CSVSGAYGYTF. The CDR3 region has the DNA TGCAGCGTCTCAGGGGCCTATGGCTACACCTTC.

This clonotype has a handful of counts. The chain employs TRBV30 and TRBJ2-3, with 8 nucleotides matching TRBD2. Germline CDR1 is GTSNPN and CDR2 is SVGIG (reference sequence). This CDR3 comprises 15 residues. V was pared by 5 bases and J by 7 bases, with 14 bases of the junction left unmatched. The CDR3 here is CAWVREGRFDNTQYF. The CDR3 nucleotides read TGTGCCTGGGTCCGGGAGGGGCGGTTCGACAATACGCAGTATTTT.

This clonotype occurred many times. This sequence joins TRBV5-1 and TRBJ2-7; no firm D call. Trimming took 4 bases from V and 7 from J, leaving 15 bases between them. CDR3 length: 13 residues. Germline V gene lookup returns CDR1 SGHRS and CDR2 YFSETQ. The CDR3 sequence: CASSPQTRGEQYF. The DNA of the CDR3 is TGCGCCAGCAGCCCGCAGACCCGTGGGGAGCAGTACTTC.

This clonotype turned up a few times. The chain carries TRBV7-9 and TRBJ2-5; 8 bases agree with TRBD2. Germline V gene data show CDR1 as SEHNR and CDR2 as FQNEAQ (reference sequence). J lost 1 base, V lost 6 bases, and 10 bases had no gene match. The CDR3 has 16 residues. The CDR3 here is CASSPASGGFQETQYF. In DNA form, the CDR3 reads TGTGCCAGCAGTCCCGCCAGCGGGGGTTTCCAAGAGACCCAGTACTTC.

This clonotype was counted between two and nine times. J is TRBJ2-1 and V is TRBV20-1, with TRBD2 matching over 13 bases. The CDR3 is 16 residues long. J was trimmed by 15 bases and V by 0 bases; bases with no gene match: 14. Germline V gives CDR1 DFQATT, CDR2 SNEGSKA (reference sequence). The CDR3 region has the DNA TGCAGTGCTAGAGAACTAGCGGGAGGGCCCCGGGGGAACCTGTTCTTC. Amino acid sequence: CSARELAGGPRGNLFF.

This chain uses TRBV15 with TRBJ2-5, with D tentatively TRBD1 (6 bases). This CDR3 region has 15 residues. Germline values: CDR1 LNHNV, CDR2 YYDKDF (reference sequence). V lost 2 bases and J lost 1, with 11 bases in between. Here the CDR3 reads CATSRPLGGQETQYF. Here the CDR3 DNA reads TGTGCCACCAGCAGACCGCTAGGGGGCCAAGAGACCCAGTACTTC.

This clonotype was picked up a small number of times. The gene calls are TRBV6-2 or TRBV6-3 and TRBJ1-5, with TRBD1 matching over 7 bases. The CDR3 spans 13 residues. Germline-derived CDR1 and CDR2 are MNHEY and SVGEGT. Germline trimming cut 8 bases from V and 5 bases from J; bases unmatched to any gene: 6. CDR3 residues: CASRDSIDQPQHF. CDR3 sequence (DNA): TGTGCCAGCCGGGACAGCATAGATCAGCCCCAGCATTTT.

This clonotype was observed a handful of times. The chain combines TRBV27 with TRBJ2-2; the D gene is possibly TRBD1 (6 bases). Germline CDR1 and CDR2: MNHEY and SMNVEV (reference sequence). V lost 1 base and J 0 bases, leaving 9 bases between the germline ends. The CDR3 is 16 amino acids. CDR3 residues: CASSLYGGSNTGELFF. In nucleotides, the CDR3 is TGTGCCAGCAGTTTATATGGGGGCTCGAACACCGGGGAGCTGTTTTTT.

CDR3 in DNA: TGTGCCAGCAGCTTATTCTTGGGGAACACTGAAGCTTTCTTT. Translating gives CASSLFLGNTEAFF. This sequence joins TRBV7-2 and TRBJ1-1; D is undetermined. Germline CDR1 reads SGHTA; CDR2 reads FQGNSA. Trimming removed 2 bases at V and 1 base at J, with 8 bases between. This CDR3 comprises 14 residues.

V is TRBV6-2 or TRBV6-3 and J is TRBJ1-5; no firm D call. The V end was cut by 2 bases, the J end by 10 bases, with 15 bases between. Looked up from germline, CDR1 is MNHEY and CDR2 is SVGEGT. The CDR3 runs 14 residues. The CDR3 nucleotides read TGTGCCAGCAGTTACCCCCACGACCCTCGACCCCAGCATTTT. It translates to CASSYPHDPRPQHF.

This clonotype turned up a few times. V gene TRBV27 combines with J gene TRBJ2-1; maybe TRBD1 (6 bases). The CDR3 runs to 13 residues. The germline V gene encodes CDR1 MNHEY and CDR2 SMNVEV (reference sequence). V was pared by 5 bases and J by 5 bases, with 10 bases between. The DNA of the CDR3 is TGTGCCAGCAGTCTCCAGGGGAACAATGAGCAGTTCTTC. Protein product: CASSLQGNNEQFF.

This clonotype came up many times. V gene TRBV6-6 combines with J gene TRBJ2-7; possible D gene TRBD2, 6 bases. V was shortened by 6 bases and J by 3 bases, with 15 bases between the two germline ends. Germline CDR1 reads MNHNY; CDR2 reads SVGAGI (reference sequence). The CDR3 is 14 residues long. CDR3 in amino acids: CASRPAAGIYEQYF. DNA of the CDR3: TGTGCCAGCAGGCCCGCGGCGGGAATCTACGAGCAGTACTTC.

This clonotype has a handful of counts. The chain joins TRBV29-1 to TRBJ2-7; 9 nucleotides align to TRBD2. V was pared by 1 base and J by 4 bases, with 8 bases of the junction left unmatched. CDR1 and CDR2 (germline): SQVTM, ANQGSEA. The CDR3 has 15 amino acids. The CDR3 bases are TGCAGCGTTGAAGCTGCGGCGGGGGGGCCGTACGAGCAGTACTTC. This translates into CSVEAAAGGPYEQYF.

This clonotype was seen only a few times. V is TRBV5-1 and J is TRBJ2-7, with a weak D call TRBD1 (6 bases). V was clipped by 4 bases and J by 3 bases, with 14 bases between them. Germline V lookup: CDR1 SGHRS, CDR2 YFSETQ. This CDR3 contains 14 residues. The CDR3, as DNA: TGCGCCAGCAGCCACGCAACAGGGAACTACGAGCAGTACTTC. This sequence encodes CASSHATGNYEQYF.

The table lists this clonotype with a few counts. V is TRBV12-3 or TRBV12-4 and J is TRBJ2-2; D call uncertain. The length of the CDR3 is 15 residues. The V end was cut by 3 bases, the J end by 1 base, with 9 bases between. This CDR3 reads CASSFTRGNTGELFF. CDR3 bases: TGTGCCAGCAGTTTCACTCGTGGGAACACCGGGGAGCTGTTTTTT.

This clonotype has only a few counts. The rearrangement uses TRBV11-2 and TRBJ1-3; D is perhaps TRBD1 (6 bases). The ends were cut back, 3 bases at V and 0 bases at J, with 9 bases in the middle. The CDR3 has 15 residues. Germline V CDR1 and CDR2: SGHAT, FQNNGV. The CDR3 is CASSFQGSSGNTIYF. In nucleotides, the CDR3 is TGTGCCAGCAGCTTTCAGGGGTCCTCTGGAAACACCATATATTTT.

The chain is built from TRBV7-9 and TRBJ1-2; 7 bases match TRBD1. This CDR3 spans 16 amino acids. V lost 1 base, J lost 0 bases, and 5 bases stayed unmatched. The germline CDR1 and CDR2 sequences are SEHNR and FQNEAQ (reference sequence). CDR3 in DNA: TGTGCCAGCAGCTTAGGAGGACAGGCGGCTAACTATGGCTACACCTTC. It yields the protein CASSLGGQAANYGYTF. The full variable domain, completed using reference TRBV7-9 and TRBJ1-2, is DTGVSQNPRHKITKRGQNVTFRCDPISEHNRLYWYRQTLGQGPEFLTYFQNEAQLEKSRLLSDRFSAERPKGSFSTLEIQRTEQGDSAMYLCASSLGGQAANYGYTFGSGTRLTVV.

The table lists this clonotype with many counts. J is TRBJ1-6 and V is TRBV5-1, with D maybe TRBD1 (5 bases). This CDR3 is 14 amino acids long. CDR1 is SGHRS and CDR2 is YFSETQ in the germline V gene. Trimming stripped 2 bases from V and 8 bases from J, with 11 bases between. The CDR3, as DNA: TGCGCCAGCAGCTTCGCGGGGCGCGATTCACCCCTCCACTTT. Translation: CASSFAGRDSPLHF.

This clonotype showed up just a few times. The chain recombines TRBV5-1 with TRBJ2-1; 8 nucleotides match TRBD2. J gave up 0 bases and V 4 bases, and 6 bases lay outside the gene matches. Germline V gene lookup returns CDR1 SGHRS and CDR2 YFSETQ. The CDR3 length is 16 residues. CDR3 sequence: CASSGSGGSSYNEQFF. The CDR3 DNA reads as TGCGCCAGCAGCGGAAGCGGGGGCAGCTCCTACAATGAGCAGTTCTTC.